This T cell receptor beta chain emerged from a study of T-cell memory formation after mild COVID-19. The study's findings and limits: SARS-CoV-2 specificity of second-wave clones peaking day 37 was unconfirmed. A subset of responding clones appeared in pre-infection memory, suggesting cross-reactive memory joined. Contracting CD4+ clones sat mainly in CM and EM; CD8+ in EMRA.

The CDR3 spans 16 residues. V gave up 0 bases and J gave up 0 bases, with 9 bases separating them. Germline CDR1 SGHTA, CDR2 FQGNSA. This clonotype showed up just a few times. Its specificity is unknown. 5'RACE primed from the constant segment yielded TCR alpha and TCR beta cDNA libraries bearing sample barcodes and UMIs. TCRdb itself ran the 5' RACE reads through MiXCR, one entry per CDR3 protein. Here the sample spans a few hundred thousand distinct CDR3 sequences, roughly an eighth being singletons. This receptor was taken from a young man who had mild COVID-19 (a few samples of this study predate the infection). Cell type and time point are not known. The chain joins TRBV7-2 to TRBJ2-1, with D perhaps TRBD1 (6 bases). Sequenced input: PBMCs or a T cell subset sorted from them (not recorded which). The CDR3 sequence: CASSLAWGLSYNEQFF. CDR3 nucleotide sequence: TGTGCCAGCAGCTTAGCGTGGGGGCTCTCCTACAATGAGCAGTTCTTC. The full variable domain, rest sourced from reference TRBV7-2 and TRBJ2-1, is GAGVSQSPSNKVTEKGKDVELRCDPISGHTALYWYRQSLGQGLEFLIYFQGNSAPDKSGLPSDRFSAERTGGSVSTLTIQRTQQEDSAVYLCASSLAWGLSYNEQFFGPGTRLTVL.